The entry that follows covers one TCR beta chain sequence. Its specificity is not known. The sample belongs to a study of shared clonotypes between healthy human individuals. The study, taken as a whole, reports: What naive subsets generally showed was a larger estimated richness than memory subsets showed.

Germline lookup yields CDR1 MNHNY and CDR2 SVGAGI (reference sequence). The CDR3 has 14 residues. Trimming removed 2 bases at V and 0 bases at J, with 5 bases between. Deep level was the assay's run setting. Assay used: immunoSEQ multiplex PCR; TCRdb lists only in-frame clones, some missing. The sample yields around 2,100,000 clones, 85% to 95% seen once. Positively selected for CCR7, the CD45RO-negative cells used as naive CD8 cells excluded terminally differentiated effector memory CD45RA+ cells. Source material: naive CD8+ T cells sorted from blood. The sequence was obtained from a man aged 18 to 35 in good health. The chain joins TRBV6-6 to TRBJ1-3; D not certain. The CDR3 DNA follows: TGTGCCAGCAGTTACCCGGTCTCTGGAAACACCATATATTTT. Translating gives CASSYPVSGNTIYF.